A selection of T cell receptor beta chains follows, all from one sample in a study of monozygotic twins with inflammatory bowel disease. Reprocessing the 5' RACE reads, TCRdb reports a single entry for every CDR3 protein and omits DNA. The specimen's table records a few hundred thousand distinct CDR3 sequences. Sequenced input: blood. The receptors derive from a human donor with ulcerative colitis or Crohn's disease, or a healthy co-twin of an affected twin (not recorded which). CDR3s include the opening cysteine and the closing phenylalanine or tryptophan.

V gene: TRBV7-3
J gene: TRBJ1-1
CDR3 protein: CASSLFGPNTEAFF

V gene: TRBV9
J gene: TRBJ1-6
CDR3 protein: CASSDEGMRNSPLHF

V gene: TRBV20-1
J gene: TRBJ2-2
CDR3 protein: CSARPSANTGELFF

V gene: TRBV20-1
J gene: TRBJ2-7
CDR3 protein: CSARGQGAAAYEQYF

V gene: TRBV7-3
J gene: TRBJ1-2
CDR3 protein: CASSLSPGTSYGYTF

V gene: TRBV4-1
J gene: TRBJ1-5
CDR3 protein: CASSHGTGFNQPQHF

V gene: TRBV5-1
J gene: TRBJ1-2
CDR3 protein: CASSLEGDLGYTF

V gene: TRBV12-3/TRBV12-4
J gene: TRBJ1-5
CDR3 protein: CASSSQGYSNQPQHF

V gene: TRBV5-1
J gene: TRBJ1-5
CDR3 protein: CASSLVPDSRGNQPQHF

V gene: TRBV5-1
J gene: TRBJ2-1
CDR3 protein: CASSLVGRGRGYNEQFF

V gene: TRBV29-1
J gene: TRBJ2-5
CDR3 protein: CSVRPAGPLETQYF

V gene: TRBV5-6
J gene: TRBJ1-5
CDR3 protein: CASSLGAEGDQPQHF

V gene: TRBV5-1
J gene: TRBJ2-7
CDR3 protein: CASSLIRGGSYEQYF

V gene: TRBV7-2
J gene: TRBJ2-5
CDR3 protein: CASSRQRGVLETQYF

V gene: TRBV6-1
J gene: TRBJ1-4
CDR3 protein: CASRPRQAEDEKLFF

V gene: TRBV3-1
J gene: TRBJ1-1
CDR3 protein: CASSQEWADGGMNTEAFF

V gene: TRBV12-3/TRBV12-4
J gene: TRBJ1-5
CDR3 protein: CASSPIRQGPQHF

V gene: TRBV25-1
J gene: TRBJ2-7
CDR3 protein: CASEQGYEQYF

V gene: TRBV12-3/TRBV12-4
J gene: TRBJ1-2
CDR3 protein: CASSLDRDYYGYTF

V gene: TRBV21-1
J gene: TRBJ2-7
CDR3 protein: CASSFTGFSYEQYF

V gene: TRBV11-2
J gene: TRBJ1-2
CDR3 protein: CASSLSAPYGYTF

V gene: TRBV11-2
J gene: TRBJ2-1
CDR3 protein: CASSTTGNEQFF

V gene: TRBV6-1
J gene: TRBJ1-2
CDR3 protein: CASRQDQGSYGYTF

V gene: TRBV5-1
J gene: TRBJ2-3
CDR3 protein: CASKTRTSVTDTQYF

V gene: TRBV20-1
J gene: TRBJ1-4
CDR3 protein: CSARWTGDEKLFF

V gene: TRBV12-3/TRBV12-4
J gene: TRBJ2-5
CDR3 protein: CASSPRLARETQYF

V gene: TRBV7-9
J gene: TRBJ2-3
CDR3 protein: CASSLLAGGTDTQYF

V gene: TRBV2
J gene: TRBJ2-5
CDR3 protein: CASSATGAQETQYF

V gene: TRBV24-1
J gene: TRBJ2-1
CDR3 protein: CATSTGRGSSYNEQFF

V gene: TRBV5-1
J gene: TRBJ1-3
CDR3 protein: CASSANRDSGNTIYF

V gene: TRBV28
J gene: TRBJ2-4
CDR3 protein: CASKAGGLAKNIQYF

V gene: TRBV30
J gene: TRBJ2-5
CDR3 protein: CAWSVWGTEYQETQYF

V gene: TRBV5-6
J gene: TRBJ2-2
CDR3 protein: CASSLDLVAGDTGELFF

V gene: TRBV5-1
J gene: TRBJ1-5
CDR3 protein: CASSQMDDSNQPQHF

V gene: TRBV5-6
J gene: TRBJ2-6
CDR3 protein: CASSPINRVGANVLTF

V gene: TRBV7-8
J gene: TRBJ1-2
CDR3 protein: CASSFTDRGSYGYTF

V gene: TRBV27
J gene: TRBJ1-2
CDR3 protein: CASSYIPTVNYGYTF

V gene: TRBV4-3
J gene: TRBJ1-2
CDR3 protein: CASSQGQGADGYTF

V gene: TRBV29-1
J gene: TRBJ2-3
CDR3 protein: CSAGGTAQNTQYF

V gene: TRBV5-1
J gene: TRBJ2-3
CDR3 protein: CASSLRWPSTDTQYF

V gene: TRBV12-3/TRBV12-4
J gene: TRBJ2-2
CDR3 protein: CASRGLTNTGELFF

V gene: TRBV12-3/TRBV12-4
J gene: TRBJ1-5
CDR3 protein: CASSLAGTGGFQPQHF

V gene: TRBV18
J gene: TRBJ2-1
CDR3 protein: CASSPTASYNEQFF

V gene: TRBV20-1
J gene: TRBJ1-5
CDR3 protein: CSATGGNQPQHF

V gene: TRBV7-3
J gene: TRBJ2-6
CDR3 protein: CASSAGGSGANVLTF

V gene: TRBV5-6
J gene: TRBJ2-5
CDR3 protein: CASSRGLSQETQYF

V gene: TRBV3-1
J gene: TRBJ1-6
CDR3 protein: CASSQSSSPLHF

V gene: TRBV7-9
J gene: TRBJ1-1
CDR3 protein: CASSLVQGNTEAYF

V gene: TRBV5-1
J gene: TRBJ2-2
CDR3 protein: CASSAPGDRGTGELFF

V gene: TRBV27
J gene: TRBJ2-5
CDR3 protein: CASSLLGLLQQETQYF

V gene: TRBV12-3/TRBV12-4
J gene: TRBJ2-7
CDR3 protein: CASRLEGEQYF

V gene: TRBV10-3
J gene: TRBJ2-3
CDR3 protein: CATEPGGASDTQYF

V gene: TRBV7-2
J gene: TRBJ2-2
CDR3 protein: CASSPWTGVDAGELFF

V gene: TRBV12-3/TRBV12-4
J gene: TRBJ1-1
CDR3 protein: CASSLQGANTFF